The sequence of this T cell receptor (beta chain) was determined in a study of radiotherapy plus CTLA-4 blockade in lung cancer. V shed 2 bases and J 2 bases; nucleotides not matched to a gene: 14. Germline V gene data show CDR1 as SGHRS and CDR2 as YFSETQ. The length of the CDR3 is 18 residues. Only in-frame clones appear in the TCRdb table, and some are missing; sequencing was by immunoSEQ multiplex PCR. The sample yields roughly 30,000 clones, approximately 78% seen once. The sample in question was peripheral blood, obtained from a patient treated with radiotherapy plus ipilimumab. The chain recombines TRBV5-1 with TRBJ2-3, with 7 bases lining up with TRBD1. This receptor was obtained from a human donor with non-small cell lung cancer who had stable disease on radiotherapy plus ipilimumab. CDR3 DNA sequence: TGCGCCAGCAGCTTCAACTCGGACAGGCGACTTTCCACAGATACGCAGTATTTT. It is translated as CASSFNSDRRLSTDTQYF.